This T cell receptor beta chain was observed in a study of radiotherapy plus CTLA-4 blockade in lung cancer. Study details: Overall, about 19% of patients showed an objective response, while about 29% attained disease control. Overall study findings and caveats: Expansion of tumor-derived TCR clones was observed in blood after radiotherapy plus ipilimumab. Increased serum interferon-beta after radiation also reportedly predicted response strongly.

Comment on this clone: Its antigen is unknown.

The data were produced by immunoSEQ multiplex PCR, yet TCRdb's version contains in-frame clones alone and is incomplete. The sample consists of around 53,000 clones, around 88% of them appearing once. Participants had chemo-refractory metastatic non-small-cell lung cancer and were treated with focal radiation plus ipilimumab CTLA-4 blockade. V shed 6 bases and J 0 bases; nucleotides not matched to a gene: 6. The germline CDR1 and CDR2 sequences are MGHDK and SYGVNS. The CDR3 sequence is 15 residues long. The source is a human donor with non-small cell lung cancer that progressed on radiotherapy plus ipilimumab. Some clones in this sample may be carry-over from other donors' samples. Sequenced material: peripheral blood, taken from a patient treated with radiotherapy plus ipilimumab. The rearrangement uses TRBV25-1 and TRBJ2-7; 9 nucleotides line up with TRBD2. The DNA of the CDR3 is TGTGCCAGCAGCCTGCTTAGCGGGAGCTCCTACGAGCAGTACTTC. Translating it yields CASSLLSGSSYEQYF.